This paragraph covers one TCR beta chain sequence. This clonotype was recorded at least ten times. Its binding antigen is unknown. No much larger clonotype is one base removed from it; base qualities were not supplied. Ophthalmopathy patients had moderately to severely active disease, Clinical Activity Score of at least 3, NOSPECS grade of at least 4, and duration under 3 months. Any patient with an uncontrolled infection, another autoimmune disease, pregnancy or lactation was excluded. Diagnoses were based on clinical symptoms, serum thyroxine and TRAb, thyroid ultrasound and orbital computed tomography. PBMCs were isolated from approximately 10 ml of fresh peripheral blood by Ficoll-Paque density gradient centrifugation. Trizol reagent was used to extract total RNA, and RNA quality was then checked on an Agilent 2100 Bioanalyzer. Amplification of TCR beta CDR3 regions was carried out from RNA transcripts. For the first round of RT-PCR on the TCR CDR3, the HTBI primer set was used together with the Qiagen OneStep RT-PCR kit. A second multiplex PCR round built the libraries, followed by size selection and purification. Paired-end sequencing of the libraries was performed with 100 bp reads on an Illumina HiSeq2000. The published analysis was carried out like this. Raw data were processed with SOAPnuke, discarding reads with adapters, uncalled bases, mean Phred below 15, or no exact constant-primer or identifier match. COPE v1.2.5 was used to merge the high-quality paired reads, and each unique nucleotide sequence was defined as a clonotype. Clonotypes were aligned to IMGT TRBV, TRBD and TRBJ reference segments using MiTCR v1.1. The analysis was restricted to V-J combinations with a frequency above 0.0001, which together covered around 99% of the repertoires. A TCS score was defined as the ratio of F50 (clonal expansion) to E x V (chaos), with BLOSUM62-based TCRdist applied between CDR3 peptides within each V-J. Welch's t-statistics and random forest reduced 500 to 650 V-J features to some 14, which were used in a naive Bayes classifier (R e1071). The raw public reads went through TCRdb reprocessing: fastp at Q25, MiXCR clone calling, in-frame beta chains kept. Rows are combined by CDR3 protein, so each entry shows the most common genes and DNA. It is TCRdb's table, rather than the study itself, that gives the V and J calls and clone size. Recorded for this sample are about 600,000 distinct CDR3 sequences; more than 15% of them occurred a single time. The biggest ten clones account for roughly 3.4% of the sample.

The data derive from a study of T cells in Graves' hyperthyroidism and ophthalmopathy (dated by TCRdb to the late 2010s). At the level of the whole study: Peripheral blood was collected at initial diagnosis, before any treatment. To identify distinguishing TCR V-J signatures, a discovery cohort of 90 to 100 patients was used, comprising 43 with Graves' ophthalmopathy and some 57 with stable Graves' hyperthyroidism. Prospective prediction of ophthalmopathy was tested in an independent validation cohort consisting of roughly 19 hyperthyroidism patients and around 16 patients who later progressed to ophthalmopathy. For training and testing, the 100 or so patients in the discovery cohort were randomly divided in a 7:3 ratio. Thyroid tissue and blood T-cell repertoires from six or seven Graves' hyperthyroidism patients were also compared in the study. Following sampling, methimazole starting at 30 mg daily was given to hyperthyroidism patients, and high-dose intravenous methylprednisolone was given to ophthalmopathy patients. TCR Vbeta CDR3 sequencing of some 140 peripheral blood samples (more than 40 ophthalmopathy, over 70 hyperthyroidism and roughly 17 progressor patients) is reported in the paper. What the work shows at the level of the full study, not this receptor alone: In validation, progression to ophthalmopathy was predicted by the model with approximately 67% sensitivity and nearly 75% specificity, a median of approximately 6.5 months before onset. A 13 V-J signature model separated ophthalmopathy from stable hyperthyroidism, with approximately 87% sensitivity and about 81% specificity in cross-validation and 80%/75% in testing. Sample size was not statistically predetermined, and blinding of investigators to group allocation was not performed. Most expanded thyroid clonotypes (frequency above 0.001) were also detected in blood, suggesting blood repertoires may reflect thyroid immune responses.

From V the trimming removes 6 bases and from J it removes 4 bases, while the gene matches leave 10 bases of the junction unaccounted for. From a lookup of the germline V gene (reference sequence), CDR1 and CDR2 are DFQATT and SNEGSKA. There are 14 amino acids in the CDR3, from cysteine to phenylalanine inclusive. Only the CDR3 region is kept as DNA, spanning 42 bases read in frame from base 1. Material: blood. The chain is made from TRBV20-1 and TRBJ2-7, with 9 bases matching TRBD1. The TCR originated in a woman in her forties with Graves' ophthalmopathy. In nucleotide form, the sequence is TGCAGTGCCATCGGACAGGGGCCGTTGTACGAGCAGTACTTC. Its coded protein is CSAIGQGPLYEQYF.